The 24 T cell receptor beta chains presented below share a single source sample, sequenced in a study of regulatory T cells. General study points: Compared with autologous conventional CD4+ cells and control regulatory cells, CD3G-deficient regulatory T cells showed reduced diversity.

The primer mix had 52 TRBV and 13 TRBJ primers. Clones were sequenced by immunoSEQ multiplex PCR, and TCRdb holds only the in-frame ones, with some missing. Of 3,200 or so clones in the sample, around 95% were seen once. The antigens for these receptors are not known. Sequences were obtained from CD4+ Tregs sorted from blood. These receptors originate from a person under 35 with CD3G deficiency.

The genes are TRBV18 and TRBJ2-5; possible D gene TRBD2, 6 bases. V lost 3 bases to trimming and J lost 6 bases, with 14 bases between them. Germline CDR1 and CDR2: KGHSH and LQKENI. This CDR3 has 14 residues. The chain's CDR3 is CASSPFGTFKTQYF. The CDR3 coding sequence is TGTGCCAGCTCACCGTTCGGGACTTTTAAGACCCAGTACTTC.

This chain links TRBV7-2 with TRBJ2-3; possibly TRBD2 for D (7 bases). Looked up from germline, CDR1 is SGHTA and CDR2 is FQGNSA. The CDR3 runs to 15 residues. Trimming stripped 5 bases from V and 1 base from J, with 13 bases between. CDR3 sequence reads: CASSRRGQGTDTQYF. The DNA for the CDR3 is TGTGCCAGCAGCCGGCGGGGGCAGGGCACAGATACGCAGTATTTT.

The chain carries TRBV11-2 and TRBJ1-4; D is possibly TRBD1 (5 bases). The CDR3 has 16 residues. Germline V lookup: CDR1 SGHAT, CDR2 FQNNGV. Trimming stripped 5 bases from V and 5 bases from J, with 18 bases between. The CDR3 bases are TGTGCCAGCAGCAAAGGACGGCAGGGAAAGAATGAAAAACTGTTTTTT. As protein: CASSKGRQGKNEKLFF.

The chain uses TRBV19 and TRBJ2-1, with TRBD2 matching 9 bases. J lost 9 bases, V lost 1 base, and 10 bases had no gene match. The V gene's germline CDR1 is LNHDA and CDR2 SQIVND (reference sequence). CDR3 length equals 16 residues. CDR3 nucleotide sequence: TGTGCCAGTAGTATAGTCCCCTCTAGCGGGACGAGTGAGCAGTTCTTC. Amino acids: CASSIVPSSGTSEQFF.

This CDR3 is CASSSGVRGYTF. CDR3 DNA sequence: TGTGCCAGCAGCTCAGGGGTTCGGGGCTACACCTTC. This chain uses TRBV28 with TRBJ1-2, with D possibly matching TRBD1 (6 bases). This CDR3 contains 12 residues. V lost 6 bases, J lost 8 bases, and 13 bases lay in between. The germline V gene has CDR1 MDHEN and CDR2 SYDVKM.

CDR3 loop: CASSRGQPYEQYF. CDR3 bases: TGTGCCAGCAGTAGGGGACAGCCCTACGAGCAGTACTTC. This sequence joins TRBV6-8 and TRBJ2-7; 7 bases fit TRBD1. Germline CDR1 is MNHGY and CDR2 is SAAAGT. V gave up 5 bases and J gave up 2 bases; unmatched junction bases: 3. This CDR3 spans 13 amino acids.

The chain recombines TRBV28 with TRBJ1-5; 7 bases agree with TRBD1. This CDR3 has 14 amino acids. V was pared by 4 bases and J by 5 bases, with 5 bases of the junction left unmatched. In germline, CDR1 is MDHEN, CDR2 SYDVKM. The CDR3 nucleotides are TGTGCCAGCAGTTCCCCAGGGGGTTATCAGCCCCAGCATTTT. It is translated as CASSSPGGYQPQHF.

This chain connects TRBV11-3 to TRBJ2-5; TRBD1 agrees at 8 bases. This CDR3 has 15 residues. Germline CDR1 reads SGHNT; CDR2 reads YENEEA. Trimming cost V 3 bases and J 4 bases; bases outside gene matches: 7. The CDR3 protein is CASSFSQGASETQYF. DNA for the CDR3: TGTGCCAGCAGCTTCTCTCAGGGGGCCTCAGAGACCCAGTACTTC.

CDR3 sequence (DNA): TGTGCCAGCAGTTTAAGACGGGGTGGGTACAATGAGCAGTTCTTC. It translates to CASSLRRGGYNEQFF. The chain joins TRBV28 to TRBJ2-1, with D possibly matching TRBD2 (5 bases). In germline, CDR1 is MDHEN, CDR2 SYDVKM. The CDR3 sequence is 15 residues long. The V end lost 2 bases, the J end lost 4 bases, and 12 bases lay between the germline ends.

CDR3: CASSLGSGLEDTEAFF. In DNA, the CDR3 is TGCGCCAGCAGCTTGGGGTCGGGCCTGGAGGACACTGAAGCTTTCTTT. The J gene is TRBJ1-1, the V gene TRBV5-1; D is undetermined. CDR3 length equals 16 residues. Trimming pared 0 bases from V and 3 bases from J, leaving 15 bases between. In germline, CDR1 is SGHRS, CDR2 YFSETQ.

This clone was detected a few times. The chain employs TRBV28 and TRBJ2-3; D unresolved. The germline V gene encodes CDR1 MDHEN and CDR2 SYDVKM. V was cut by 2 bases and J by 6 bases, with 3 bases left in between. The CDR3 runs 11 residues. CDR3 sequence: CASSLMDTQYF. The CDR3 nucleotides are TGTGCCAGCAGTTTAATGGATACGCAGTATTTT.

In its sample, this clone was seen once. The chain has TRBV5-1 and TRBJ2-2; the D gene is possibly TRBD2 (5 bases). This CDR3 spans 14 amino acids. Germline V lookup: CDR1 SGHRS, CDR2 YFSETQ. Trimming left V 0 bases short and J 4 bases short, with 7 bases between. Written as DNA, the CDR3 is TGCGCCAGCAGCTTGGCGAGGGCCACCGGGGAGCTGTTTTTT. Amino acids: CASSLARATGELFF.

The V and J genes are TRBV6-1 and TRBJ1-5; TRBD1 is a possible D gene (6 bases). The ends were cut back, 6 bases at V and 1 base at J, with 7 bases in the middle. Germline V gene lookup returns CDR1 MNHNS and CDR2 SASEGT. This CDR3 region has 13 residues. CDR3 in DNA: TGTGCCAGCAGAAGGGGGAGCAATCAGCCCCAGCATTTT. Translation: CASRRGSNQPQHF.

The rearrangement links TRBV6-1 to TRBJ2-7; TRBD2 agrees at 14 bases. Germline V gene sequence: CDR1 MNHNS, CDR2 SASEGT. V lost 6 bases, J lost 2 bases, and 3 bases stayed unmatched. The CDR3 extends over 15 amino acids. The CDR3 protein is CASRGLAGVPYEQYF. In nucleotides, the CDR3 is TGTGCCAGCAGGGGACTAGCGGGAGTTCCCTACGAGCAGTACTTC.

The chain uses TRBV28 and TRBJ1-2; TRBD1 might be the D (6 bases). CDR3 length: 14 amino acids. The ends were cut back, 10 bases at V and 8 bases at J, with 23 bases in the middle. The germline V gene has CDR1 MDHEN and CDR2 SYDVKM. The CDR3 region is CATHAGTYSMGYTF. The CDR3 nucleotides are TGTGCCACCCACGCCGGGACATATTCTATGGGCTACACCTTC.

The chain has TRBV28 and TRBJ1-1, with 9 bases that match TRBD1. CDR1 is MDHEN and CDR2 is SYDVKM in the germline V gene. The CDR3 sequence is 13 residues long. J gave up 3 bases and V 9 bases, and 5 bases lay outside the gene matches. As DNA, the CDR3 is TGTGCCAGTACGGGACAGGGATACACTGAAGCTTTCTTT. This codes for CASTGQGYTEAFF.

CDR3 in DNA: TGCGCCAGCAGACGGGGGTCTAGCACAGATACGCAGTATTTT. Its translation: CASRRGSSTDTQYF. The J gene is TRBJ2-3, the V gene TRBV5-1; possible D gene TRBD2, 6 bases. Trimming took off 5 bases at V and 0 bases at J, with 10 bases between the two ends. CDR1 and CDR2 (germline): SGHRS, YFSETQ. The length of the CDR3 is 14 residues.

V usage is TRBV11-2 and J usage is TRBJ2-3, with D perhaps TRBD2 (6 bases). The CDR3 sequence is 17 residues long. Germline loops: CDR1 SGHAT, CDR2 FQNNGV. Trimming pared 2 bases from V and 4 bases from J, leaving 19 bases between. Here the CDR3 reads CASSLSRRGESPDTQYF. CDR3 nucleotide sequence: TGTGCCAGCAGCTTAAGTCGGAGGGGTGAGAGCCCAGATACGCAGTATTTT.

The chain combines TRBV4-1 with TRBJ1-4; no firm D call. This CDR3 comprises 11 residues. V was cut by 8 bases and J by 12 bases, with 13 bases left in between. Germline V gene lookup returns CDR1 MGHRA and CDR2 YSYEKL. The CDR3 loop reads CASGSAHQLFF. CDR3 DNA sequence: TGCGCCAGCGGCTCGGCGCACCAACTGTTTTTT.

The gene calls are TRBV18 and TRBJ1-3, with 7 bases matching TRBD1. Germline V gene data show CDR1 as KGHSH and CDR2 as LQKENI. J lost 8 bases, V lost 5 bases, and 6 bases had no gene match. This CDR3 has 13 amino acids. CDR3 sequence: CASSASTGYTIYF. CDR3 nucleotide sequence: TGTGCCAGCTCAGCTTCGACAGGGTACACCATATATTTT.

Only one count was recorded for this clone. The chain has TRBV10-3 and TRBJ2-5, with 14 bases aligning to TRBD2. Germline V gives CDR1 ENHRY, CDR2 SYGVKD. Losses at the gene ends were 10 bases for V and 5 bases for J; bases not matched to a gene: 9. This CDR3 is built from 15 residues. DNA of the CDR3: TGTGCCACCAGACTAGCGGGGGGGCTTGGGGAGACCCAGTACTTC. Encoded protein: CATRLAGGLGETQYF.

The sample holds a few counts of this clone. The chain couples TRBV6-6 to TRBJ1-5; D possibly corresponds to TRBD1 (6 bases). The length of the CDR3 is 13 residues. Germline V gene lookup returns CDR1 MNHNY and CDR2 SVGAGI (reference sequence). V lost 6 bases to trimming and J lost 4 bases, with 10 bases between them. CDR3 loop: CASSHQGNQPQHF. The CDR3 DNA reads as TGTGCCAGCAGCCATCAGGGGAATCAGCCCCAGCATTTT.

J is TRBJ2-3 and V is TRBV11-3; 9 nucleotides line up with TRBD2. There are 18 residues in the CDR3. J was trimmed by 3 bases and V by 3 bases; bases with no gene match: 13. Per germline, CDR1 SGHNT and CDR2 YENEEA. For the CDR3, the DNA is TGTGCCAGCAGCTTCCTCTTCCGCGGGAGGGAAGGAACAGATACGCAGTATTTT. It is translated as CASSFLFRGREGTDTQYF.

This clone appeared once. The CDR3 reads CASSLAGGPREQYF. Written as DNA, the CDR3 is TGTGCCAGCAGCTTAGCGGGAGGGCCTCGAGAGCAGTACTTC. The chain links TRBV11-2 to TRBJ2-7; 8 bases line up with TRBD2. V was pared by 1 base and J by 7 bases, with 6 bases of the junction left unmatched. Germline-derived CDR1 and CDR2 are SGHAT and FQNNGV. The length of the CDR3 is 14 residues.